What follows are 13 T cell receptor beta chains derived from one specimen sequenced in a study of blood T cell repertoires in COVID-19. Using immunoSEQ multiplex PCR, the repertoire was profiled, and TCRdb retains in-frame clones only, with some absent. The sample records 51,000 or so clones, about nine tenths being singletons. The sample was peripheral blood. Receptor source: a man older than 75 with active or convalescent COVID-19.

The chain employs TRBV6-6 and TRBJ1-4, with 9 bases fitting TRBD1. This CDR3 has 16 amino acids. Germline values: CDR1 MNHNY, CDR2 SVGAGI (reference sequence). V gave up 6 bases and J gave up 3 bases; unmatched junction bases: 8. CDR3 loop: CASRAAGQGSNEKLFF. As DNA, the CDR3 is TGTGCCAGCAGGGCCGCGGGACAGGGATCTAATGAAAAACTGTTTTTT.

The gene calls are TRBV5-1 and TRBJ2-2; TRBD2 agrees at 8 bases. The trim removed 1 base at V and 4 bases at J, leaving 6 bases unmatched. The germline gives CDR1 SGHRS, CDR2 YFSETQ. The CDR3 has 16 amino acids. The CDR3 bases are TGCGCCAGCAGCTTGCTGGCGGGAGGAAGCACCGGGGAGCTGTTTTTT. This gives the protein CASSLLAGGSTGELFF.

In this sample, this clone turned up once. The chain employs TRBV6-4 and TRBJ2-2; a weak D match, TRBD1 (5 bases). V lost 4 bases and J lost 1, with 10 bases in between. This CDR3 has 15 amino acids. The V gene's germline CDR1 is MRHNA and CDR2 SNTAGT. CDR3 protein: CASSGQPWNTGELFF. CDR3 DNA: TGTGCCAGCAGTGGACAGCCTTGGAACACCGGGGAGCTGTTTTTT.

The V and J genes are TRBV5-1 and TRBJ2-3, with TRBD2 matching over 13 bases. The CDR3 runs 14 residues. CDR1 and CDR2 from the germline V gene are SGHRS and YFSETQ. Trimming removed 10 bases from V and 6 bases from J; junction bases left unmatched: 8. CDR3 amino acids: CAGRTSGSGDTQYF. CDR3 sequence (DNA): TGCGCCGGGCGGACTAGCGGGAGTGGGGATACGCAGTATTTT.

The chain recombines TRBV28 with TRBJ1-5; D might be TRBD1 (5 bases). The V end was cut by 9 bases, the J end by 3 bases, with 12 bases between. The length of the CDR3 is 13 residues. The germline gives CDR1 MDHEN, CDR2 SYDVKM. CDR3 nucleotide sequence: TGTGCCAGTCATGGGGACTTCAATCAGCCCCAGCATTTT. The encoded protein is CASHGDFNQPQHF. Using reference TRBV28 and TRBJ1-5 for the parts outside the CDR3, the full variable domain is DVKVTQSSRYLVKRTGEKVFLECVQDMDHENMFWYRQDPGLGLRLIYFSYDVKMKEKGDIPEGYSVSREKKERFSLILESASTNQTSMYLCASHGDFNQPQHFGDGTRLSIL.

The sample holds a few counts of this clone. The rearrangement links TRBV19 to TRBJ2-3; 8 nucleotides align to TRBD1. The length of the CDR3 is 17 residues. Germline V gene data show CDR1 as LNHDA and CDR2 as SQIVND (reference sequence). V was clipped by 3 bases and J by 0 bases; unmatched bases: 8. CDR3 bases: TGTGCCAGTAGTATTCCTCCTACAGGGGGGAGCACAGATACGCAGTATTTT. It translates to CASSIPPTGGSTDTQYF.

The chain combines TRBV5-6 with TRBJ2-2; TRBD2 might be the D (5 bases). Germline lookup yields CDR1 SGHDT and CDR2 YYEEEE. The CDR3 length is 16 residues. V lost 2 bases and J lost 2, with 13 bases in between. The CDR3: CASSLLGSGNTGELFF. DNA for the CDR3: TGTGCCAGCAGCTTATTAGGCAGCGGAAACACCGGGGAGCTGTTTTTT.

The J gene is TRBJ2-1, the V gene TRBV19; the D gene is possibly TRBD2 (6 bases). Trimming took off 0 bases at V and 12 bases at J, with 15 bases between the two ends. The CDR3 length is 14 residues. In germline, CDR1 is LNHDA, CDR2 SQIVND (reference sequence). DNA of the CDR3: TGTGCCAGTAGTATAGAGGCGGGAAGACAAACGCAGTTCTTC. This sequence encodes CASSIEAGRQTQFF. Filled out from reference TRBV19 and TRBJ2-1, the complete variable domain reads DGGITQSPKYLFRKEGQNVTLSCEQNLNHDAMYWYRQDPGQGLRLIYYSQIVNDFQKGDIAEGYSVSREKKESFPLTVTSAQKNPTAFYLCASSIEAGRQTQFFGPGTRLTVL.

V usage is TRBV6-2 or TRBV6-3 and J usage is TRBJ1-1, with 8 positions matching TRBD1. The CDR3 totals 16 residues. Germline trimming cut 2 bases from V and 1 base from J; bases unmatched to any gene: 6. Germline CDR1 and CDR2: MNHEY and SVGEGT. The CDR3 protein is CASSYPGDRRNTEAFF. In nucleotides, the CDR3 is TGTGCCAGCAGTTACCCCGGGGACAGGAGGAACACTGAAGCTTTCTTT.

The chain uses TRBV4-3 and TRBJ2-5; 8 bases agree with TRBD1. Per germline, CDR1 LGHNA and CDR2 YSLEER. After removal of 0 bases from V and 4 bases from J, the junction contained 19 bases not matched to a gene. This CDR3 region has 20 residues. The CDR3 coding sequence is TGCGCCAGCAGCCAAGATGCGTGGCAGGGGGCCGGGCCGAGGAGAGAGACCCAGTACTTC. This codes for CASSQDAWQGAGPRRETQYF.

There are a few counts of this clone. The chain carries TRBV7-2 and TRBJ2-7, with D perhaps matching TRBD1 (6 bases). The CDR3 extends over 13 amino acids. The germline V gene has CDR1 SGHTA and CDR2 FQGNSA. V shed 2 bases and J shed 3 bases, with 8 bases lying between them. CDR3 nucleotides: TGTGCCAGCAGCTTACTCAGGGGCTACGAGCAGTACTTC. Amino acid sequence: CASSLLRGYEQYF.

This rearrangement joins TRBV15 to TRBJ1-4; D call uncertain. CDR3 length: 13 amino acids. Germline-derived CDR1 and CDR2 are LNHNV and YYDKDF (reference sequence). The V gene lost 8 bases and the J gene lost 3 bases, with 10 bases spanning the gap. The CDR3 loop reads CATGRGPNEKLFF. CDR3 DNA sequence: TGTGCCACCGGGCGCGGGCCTAATGAAAAACTGTTTTTT.

The chain combines TRBV12-3 or TRBV12-4 with TRBJ2-1, with 9 bases matching TRBD1. Trimming removed 4 bases from V and 5 bases from J; junction bases left unmatched: 0. CDR3 size: 13 residues. The CDR3 reads CASSWDRDNEQFF. CDR3 nucleotides: TGTGCCAGCAGTTGGGACAGGGACAATGAGCAGTTCTTC.